The next 11 T cell receptor beta chains were all read from a single sample in a study of post-analysis software for immune sequencing data. Unique molecular identifiers were carried by the TCR beta cDNA libraries. TCRdb ran MiXCR on the PCR reads and lists one entry per CDR3 protein. Seen here are roughly 150,000 distinct CDR3 sequences, around 36% observed once, and the top ten hold around 30%. The input for sequencing was blood, taken after autologous hematopoietic stem cell transplantation. The receptors come from a girl aged 10 to 17 with multiple sclerosis.

This clonotype came up a few times. CDR3 sequence (DNA): TGCGCCAGCAGCCAAGTTATGGGACTATACAATGAGCAGTTCTTC. Protein product: CASSQVMGLYNEQFF. This sequence joins TRBV4-3 and TRBJ2-1, with TRBD2 matching 7 bases. J gave up 4 bases and V 1 base, and 4 bases lay outside the gene matches. Germline V gene lookup returns CDR1 LGHNA and CDR2 YSLEER. There are 15 residues in the CDR3.

This clonotype occurred a few times. This rearrangement joins TRBV20-1 to TRBJ2-6; 7 nucleotides line up with TRBD1. This CDR3 contains 16 residues. V shed 1 base and J 1 base; nucleotides not matched to a gene: 4. Germline CDR1 DFQATT, CDR2 SNEGSKA (reference sequence). CDR3 nucleotide sequence: TGCAGTGCTAGAGTACTGGGACAGTCTGGGGCCAACGTCCTGACTTTC. Protein product: CSARVLGQSGANVLTF.

Many counts were recorded for this clonotype. The rearrangement joins TRBV12-3 or TRBV12-4 to TRBJ2-1; 12 bases line up with TRBD2. The V gene end was trimmed by 5 bases and the J gene end by 8 bases; junction bases not matched to a gene: 4. The CDR3 runs to 14 residues. CDR3: CASSLRLAGDEQFF. The CDR3 DNA follows: TGTGCCAGCAGTCTACGACTAGCGGGAGATGAGCAGTTCTTC.

The V gene is TRBV28, the J gene TRBJ1-1; D not resolved. Germline V gene data show CDR1 as MDHEN and CDR2 as SYDVKM. This CDR3 is 11 amino acids long. Between the trimmed V and J ends, which lost 6 bases and 0 bases, there was a span of 2 bases. The CDR3 sequence: CASRMNTEAFF. The DNA for the CDR3 is TGTGCCAGCAGGATGAACACTGAAGCTTTCTTT.

This clonotype was picked up a small number of times. The chain is built from TRBV5-1 and TRBJ2-7, with no clear D. Trimming removed 5 bases from V and 4 bases from J, with 16 bases in between. Germline CDR1 SGHRS, CDR2 YFSETQ. The CDR3 runs to 14 residues. The CDR3 sequence is CASRLSRPPYEQYF. The CDR3 coding sequence is TGCGCCAGCAGGTTGTCGAGACCCCCTTACGAGCAGTACTTC.

This clonotype was observed a handful of times. The V and J genes are TRBV9 and TRBJ2-1; D unclear. Germline lookup yields CDR1 SGDLS and CDR2 YYNGEE. The CDR3 loop spans 15 amino acids. V gave up 2 bases and J gave up 3 bases, with 12 bases separating them. The chain's CDR3 is CASSVVGIGYNEQFF. CDR3 DNA: TGTGCCAGCAGCGTGGTGGGGATCGGCTACAATGAGCAGTTCTTC. The full variable domain, with the rest looked up from reference TRBV9 and TRBJ2-1, is DSGVTQTPKHLITATGQRVTLRCSPRSGDLSVYWYQQSLDQGLQFLIQYYNGEERAKGNILERFSAQQFPDLHSELNLSSLELGDSALYFCASSVVGIGYNEQFFGPGTRLTVL.

The chain uses TRBV5-1 and TRBJ2-3, with 12 bases lining up with TRBD2. V lost 4 bases, J lost 6 bases, and 6 bases stayed unmatched. The CDR3 consists of 15 residues. CDR1 is SGHRS and CDR2 is YFSETQ in the germline V gene. Here the CDR3 reads CASSLLAGGSDTQYF. The CDR3 bases are TGCGCCAGCAGCCTTCTAGCGGGGGGGTCCGATACGCAGTATTTT.

This chain joins TRBV11-1 and TRBJ1-2; TRBD1 matches at 10 bases. The V and J ends lost 3 bases and 6 bases, in that order; junction bases with no gene match: 1. The CDR3 loop spans 13 amino acids. Germline V gene data show CDR1 as SGHAT and CDR2 as FQDESV (reference sequence). The CDR3 sequence is CASSLGTGDGYTF. For the CDR3, the DNA is TGTGCCAGCAGCTTGGGGACAGGGGATGGCTACACCTTC.

This clonotype has a handful of counts. The chain links TRBV12-3 or TRBV12-4 to TRBJ2-5; D is possibly TRBD2 (6 bases). The DNA end is more similar to TRBJ2-7, so the J call may be wrong. There are 12 residues in the CDR3. The CDR3 nucleotides are TGTGCCAGCAGTTTCCCCGGGAGCGAGCAGTACTTC. It specifies CASSFPGSEQYF.

V usage is TRBV20-1 and J usage is TRBJ2-3, with 7 bases matching TRBD2. Germline CDR1 is DFQATT and CDR2 is SNEGSKA (reference sequence). This CDR3 has 15 amino acids. The V segment lost 0 bases and the J segment 4 bases; nucleotides outside the gene matches: 7. CDR3 amino acids: CSARDRTRTPDTQYF. The CDR3 DNA reads as TGCAGTGCTAGAGATAGGACTAGGACGCCAGATACGCAGTATTTT.

The rearrangement uses TRBV20-1 and TRBJ2-5; TRBD2 is a possible D gene (5 bases). Germline CDR1 is DFQATT and CDR2 is SNEGSKA (reference sequence). The CDR3 runs to 12 residues. The V and J ends lost 3 bases and 5 bases respectively, with 10 bases between them. The CDR3 DNA is TGCAGTGCTAGGGACGGGATTGAGACCCAGTACTTC. Translating gives CSARDGIETQYF.